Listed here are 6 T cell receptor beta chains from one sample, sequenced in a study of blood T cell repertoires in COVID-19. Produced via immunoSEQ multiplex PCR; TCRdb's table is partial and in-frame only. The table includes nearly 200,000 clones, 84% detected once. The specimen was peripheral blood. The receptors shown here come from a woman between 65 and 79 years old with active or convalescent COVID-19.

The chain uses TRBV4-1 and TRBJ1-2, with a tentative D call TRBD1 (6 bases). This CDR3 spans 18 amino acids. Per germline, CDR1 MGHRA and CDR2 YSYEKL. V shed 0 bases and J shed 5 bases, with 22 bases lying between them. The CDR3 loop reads CASSQDRGGFDIRYGYTF. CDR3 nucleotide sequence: TGCGCCAGCAGCCAAGATCGAGGGGGATTCGACATTAGATATGGCTACACCTTC.

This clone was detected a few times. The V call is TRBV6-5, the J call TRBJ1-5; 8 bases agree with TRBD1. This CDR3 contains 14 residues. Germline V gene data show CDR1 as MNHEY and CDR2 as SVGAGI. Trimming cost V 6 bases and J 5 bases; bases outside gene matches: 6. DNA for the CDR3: TGTGCCAGCAGAGAGACAGGGGTTCATCAGCCCCAGCATTTT. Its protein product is CASRETGVHQPQHF.

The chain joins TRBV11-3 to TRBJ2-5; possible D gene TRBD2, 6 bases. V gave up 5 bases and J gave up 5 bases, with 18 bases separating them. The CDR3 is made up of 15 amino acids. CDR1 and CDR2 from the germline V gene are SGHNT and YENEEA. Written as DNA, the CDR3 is TGTGCCAGCAGCGTAGGCGTCACTAGCTGGGAGACCCAGTACTTC. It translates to CASSVGVTSWETQYF.

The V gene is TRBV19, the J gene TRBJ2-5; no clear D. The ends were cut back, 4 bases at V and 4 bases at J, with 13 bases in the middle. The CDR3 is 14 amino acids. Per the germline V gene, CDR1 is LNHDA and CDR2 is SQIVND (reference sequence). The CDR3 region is CASSTSGFGETQYF. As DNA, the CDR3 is TGTGCCAGTAGTACTAGTGGATTCGGAGAGACCCAGTACTTC.

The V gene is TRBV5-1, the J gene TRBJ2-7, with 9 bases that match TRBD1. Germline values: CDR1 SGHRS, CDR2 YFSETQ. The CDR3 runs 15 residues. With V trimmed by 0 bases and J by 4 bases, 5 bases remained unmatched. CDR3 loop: CASSLGPGTGYEQYF. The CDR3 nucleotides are TGCGCCAGCAGCTTGGGGCCAGGGACAGGGTACGAGCAGTACTTC.

This CDR3 is CSVGAGGRNEQFF. CDR3 DNA: TGCAGCGTTGGAGCGGGGGGCAGGAATGAGCAGTTCTTC. This chain uses TRBV29-1 with TRBJ2-1; TRBD2 matches 9 bases. The CDR3 totals 13 residues. In germline, CDR1 is SQVTM, CDR2 ANQGSEA. After removal of 4 bases from V and 7 bases from J, the junction contained 5 bases not matched to a gene.